This T cell receptor (beta chain) emerged from a study of T cells in tuberculosis. The study's findings and limits: Selection depended on which cryopreserved specimens were available.

Of note for this clone: Its antigen is currently unknown.

The data were produced by immunoSEQ multiplex PCR, yet TCRdb's version contains in-frame clones alone and is incomplete. This sample carries 25,000 to 35,000 clones, 70% to 90% of them seen once, and the ten largest clones take 5.4%. With V trimmed by 3 bases and J by 7 bases, 16 bases remained unmatched. The length of the CDR3 is 17 residues. The germline gives CDR1 LNHNV, CDR2 YYDKDF (reference sequence). Time point defined: new active TB diagnosis, blood taken before or within 7 days of starting treatment. Sample: PBMCs, taken at tuberculosis diagnosis. This TCR was sampled from an adult with tuberculosis. The chain carries TRBV15 and TRBJ1-2; 8 nucleotides agree with TRBD1. DNA of the CDR3: TGTGCCACCAGCAGGGGCCCGGACAGGGCTTCGTGGCTTGGCTACACCTTC. This encodes CATSRGPDRASWLGYTF.